This T cell receptor (beta chain) is drawn from a study of CD8 T cells in ankylosing spondylitis. General study findings and limits: One TCR beta motif, made up of several highly homologous variants, appeared characteristic of ankylosing spondylitis blood.

To note about this clonotype: Its target is unknown.

The germline V gene encodes CDR1 MNHNS and CDR2 SASEGT. The CDR3 has 14 amino acids. V dropped 6 bases and J dropped 3; count of bases not matched to a gene: 2. TCRdb independently ran MiXCR on the 5' RACE reads; one entry per CDR3 protein. The sample has 470,000 or so distinct CDR3 sequences; roughly 26% are singletons. Material: blood, either unsorted or a sorted T cell fraction (not recorded which). The V gene is TRBV6-1, the J gene TRBJ2-6; 7 nucleotides agree with TRBD1. The receptor was derived from a male donor with ankylosing spondylitis. The CDR3 DNA follows: TGTGCCAGCAGCCAGGGGGTTGGGGCCAACGTCCTGACTTTC. Translated: CASSQGVGANVLTF.